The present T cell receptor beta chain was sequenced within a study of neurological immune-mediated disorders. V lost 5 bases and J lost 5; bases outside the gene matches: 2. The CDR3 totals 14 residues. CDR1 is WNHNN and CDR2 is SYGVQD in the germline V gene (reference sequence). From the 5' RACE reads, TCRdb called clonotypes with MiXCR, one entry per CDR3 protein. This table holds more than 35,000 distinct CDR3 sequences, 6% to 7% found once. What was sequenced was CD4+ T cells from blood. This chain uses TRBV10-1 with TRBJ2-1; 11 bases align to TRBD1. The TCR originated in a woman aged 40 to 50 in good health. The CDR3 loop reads CASSRTGGNNEQFF. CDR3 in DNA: TGCGCCAGCAGTCGGACAGGGGGCAACAATGAGCAGTTCTTC.